This T cell receptor (beta chain) was captured by sequencing in a study of blood T cell repertoires in COVID-19. Study at large: The samples span acute and convalescent COVID-19 from the United States, Italy and Spain. T cells, B-cell-depleted T cells, or PBMCs provided the cDNA or gDNA that served as material.

Authors' methods: Reference gene primer amplification gave estimated nucleated cell counts. Sequenced by immunoSEQ multiplex PCR; TCRdb stores in-frame clones only, minus some. V and J calls and clone size are given by that table; D and trimming were obtained from the DNA. Here the sample spans about 50,000 clones, around 89% being singletons. Per the germline V gene, CDR1 is SNHLY and CDR2 is FYNNEI. V gave up 7 bases and J gave up 0 bases, with 13 bases separating them. The CDR3 is 16 residues long. This clone appeared once. This sequence was found in a man aged 45 to 65 with active COVID-19. The rearrangement uses TRBV2 and TRBJ2-6, with TRBD1 as a possible D gene (5 bases). Input material: peripheral blood. Here the CDR3 reads CASTPGFPSGANVLTF. CDR3 DNA sequence: TGTGCCAGCACTCCAGGGTTCCCCTCTGGGGCCAACGTCCTGACTTTC.